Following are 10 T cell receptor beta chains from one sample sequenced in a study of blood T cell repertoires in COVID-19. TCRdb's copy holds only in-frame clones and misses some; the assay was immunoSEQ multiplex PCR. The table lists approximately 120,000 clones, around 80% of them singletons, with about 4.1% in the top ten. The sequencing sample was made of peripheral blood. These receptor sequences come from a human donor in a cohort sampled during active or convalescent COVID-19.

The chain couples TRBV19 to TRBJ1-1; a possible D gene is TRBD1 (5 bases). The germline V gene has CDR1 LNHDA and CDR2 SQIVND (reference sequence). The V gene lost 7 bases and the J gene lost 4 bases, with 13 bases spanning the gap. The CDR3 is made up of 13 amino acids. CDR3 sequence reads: CASTPRGPTEAFF. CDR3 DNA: TGTGCCAGTACCCCGCGGGGCCCCACTGAAGCTTTCTTT. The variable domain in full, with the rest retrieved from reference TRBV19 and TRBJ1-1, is DGGITQSPKYLFRKEGQNVTLSCEQNLNHDAMYWYRQDPGQGLRLIYYSQIVNDFQKGDIAEGYSVSREKKESFPLTVTSAQKNPTAFYLCASTPRGPTEAFFGQGTRLTVV.

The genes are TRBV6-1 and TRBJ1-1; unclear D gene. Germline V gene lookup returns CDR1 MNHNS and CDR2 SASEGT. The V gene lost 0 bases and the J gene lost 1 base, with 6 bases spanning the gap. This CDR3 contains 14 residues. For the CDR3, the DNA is TGTGCCAGCAGTGAAGCGTCGTGGAACACTGAAGCTTTCTTT. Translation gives CASSEASWNTEAFF.

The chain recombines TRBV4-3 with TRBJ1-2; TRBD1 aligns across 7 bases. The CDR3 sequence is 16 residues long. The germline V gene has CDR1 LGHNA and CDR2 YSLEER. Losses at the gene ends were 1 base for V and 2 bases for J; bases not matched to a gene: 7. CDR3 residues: CASSQAYTGVNYGYTF. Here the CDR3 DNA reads TGCGCCAGCAGCCAAGCGTACACAGGGGTGAACTATGGCTACACCTTC.

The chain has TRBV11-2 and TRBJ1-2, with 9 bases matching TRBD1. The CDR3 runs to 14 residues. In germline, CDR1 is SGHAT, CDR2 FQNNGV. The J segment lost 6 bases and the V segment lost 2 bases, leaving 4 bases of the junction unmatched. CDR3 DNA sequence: TGTGCCAGCAGCTTATACAGGGGGCCGGATGGCTACACCTTC. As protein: CASSLYRGPDGYTF.

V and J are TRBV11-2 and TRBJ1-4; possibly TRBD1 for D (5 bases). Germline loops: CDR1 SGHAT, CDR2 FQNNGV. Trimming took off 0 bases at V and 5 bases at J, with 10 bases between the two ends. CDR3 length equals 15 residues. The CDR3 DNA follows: TGTGCCAGCAGCTTAGATGGGGGGTCAAATGAAAAACTGTTTTTT. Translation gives CASSLDGGSNEKLFF.

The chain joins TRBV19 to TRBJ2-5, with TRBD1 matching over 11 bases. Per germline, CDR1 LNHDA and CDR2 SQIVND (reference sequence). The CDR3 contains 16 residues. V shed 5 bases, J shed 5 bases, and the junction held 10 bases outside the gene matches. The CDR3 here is CASSDPGQGAPETQYF. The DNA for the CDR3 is TGTGCCAGTAGTGACCCCGGACAGGGGGCCCCTGAGACCCAGTACTTC. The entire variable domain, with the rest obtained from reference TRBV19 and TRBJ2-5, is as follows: DGGITQSPKYLFRKEGQNVTLSCEQNLNHDAMYWYRQDPGQGLRLIYYSQIVNDFQKGDIAEGYSVSREKKESFPLTVTSAQKNPTAFYLCASSDPGQGAPETQYFGPGTRLLVL.

The DNA of the CDR3 is TGTGCCAGCAGCTCTACATACCTAGCGGGAGTTTCGGATGAGCAGTTCTTC. Translation: CASSSTYLAGVSDEQFF. The chain uses TRBV7-2 and TRBJ2-1, with 10 bases lining up with TRBD2. Germline V gene data show CDR1 as SGHTA and CDR2 as FQGNSA. CDR3 size: 17 residues. J gave up 8 bases and V 4 bases, and 14 bases lay outside the gene matches.

CDR3 region: CASSGLNTGELFF. The CDR3, as DNA: TGTGCCAGCAGTGGTTTAAACACCGGGGAGCTGTTTTTT. The chain joins TRBV6-4 to TRBJ2-2; D gene unclear. The germline gives CDR1 MRHNA, CDR2 SNTAGT. This CDR3 comprises 13 residues. V was shortened by 4 bases and J by 2 bases, with 5 bases between the two germline ends.

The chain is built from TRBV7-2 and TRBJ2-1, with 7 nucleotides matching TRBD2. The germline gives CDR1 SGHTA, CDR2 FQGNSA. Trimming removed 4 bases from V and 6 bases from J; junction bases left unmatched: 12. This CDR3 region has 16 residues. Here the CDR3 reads CASSSLTSWGSNEQFF. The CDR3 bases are TGTGCCAGCAGCTCCCTGACTAGCTGGGGGTCCAATGAGCAGTTCTTC.

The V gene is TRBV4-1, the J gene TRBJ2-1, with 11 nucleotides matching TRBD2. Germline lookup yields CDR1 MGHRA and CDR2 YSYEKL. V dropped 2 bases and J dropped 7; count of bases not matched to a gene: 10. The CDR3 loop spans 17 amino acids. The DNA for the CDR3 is TGCGCCAGCAGCCAACATATAGGCTCTAGCGGGAGGAATGAGCAGTTCTTC. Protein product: CASSQHIGSSGRNEQFF.